A single TCR beta chain is shown here with its context. Its target is not known. Described treatment: roughly nine-day PBMC culture with coronavirus spike peptide pools or control peptides (ViraFEST assay). The sample belongs to a study of vaccination and CD4 T cells after COVID-19. The Oncomine TCR Beta short-read assay sequenced DNA from cultured CD4+ T cells. TCRdb processed the PCR reads anew with MiXCR; each CDR3 protein has one entry. Here the sample spans about 18,000 distinct CDR3 sequences, roughly 78% being singletons. The TCR sequence derives from a human donor who received a COVID-19 vaccine. The material sequenced was CD4+ T cells from blood, cultured in vitro, taken after SARS-CoV-2 vaccination.

CDR3 loop: CASSEGPNQPQHF. The CDR3 DNA reads as TGCGCCAGCAGTGAAGGACCTAATCAGCCCCAGCATTTT. This chain joins TRBV10-1 and TRBJ1-5; D unresolved. The CDR3 consists of 13 residues. The germline V and J ends were trimmed by 3 bases and 4 bases, with 7 bases remaining between them. CDR1 WNHNN and CDR2 SYGVQD come from the germline V gene (reference sequence).